What follows are 27 T cell receptor beta chains derived from one specimen sequenced in a study of graft-versus-host responses after intestinal transplantation. Clones were sequenced by immunoSEQ multiplex PCR, and TCRdb holds only the in-frame ones, with some missing. The sample shows almost 55,000 clones, about 90% of them seen only once. The source material was PBMCs, sampled nearly 670 days after intestinal transplant. The receptors here all came from a human patient who received an intestinal transplant, so some T cells may come from the graft donor.

Relative to its sample, this clone is medium-sized. This chain connects TRBV5-1 to TRBJ1-6, with D perhaps matching TRBD1 (6 bases). The CDR3 has 15 residues. V was pared by 0 bases and J by 7 bases, with 11 bases between. Germline CDR1 SGHRS, CDR2 YFSETQ. The CDR3 DNA sequence: TGCGCCAGCAGCTTGGACAGGGCGGAGAATTCACCCCTCCACTTT. Residues: CASSLDRAENSPLHF.

As for this clone: This CDR3 is also generated by other DNA sequences in the sample. The chain joins TRBV15 to TRBJ2-6, with D possibly matching TRBD1 (6 bases). Trimming removed 2 bases from V and 0 bases from J, with 14 bases in between. Germline V lookup: CDR1 LNHNV, CDR2 YYDKDF (reference sequence). The CDR3 runs 18 residues. CDR3 sequence: CATSRILTGNSGANVLTF. CDR3 in DNA: TGTGCCACCAGCAGAATCCTTACAGGGAACTCTGGGGCCAACGTCCTGACTTTC. The whole variable domain, remainder taken from reference TRBV15 and TRBJ2-6, is DAMVIQNPRYQVTQFGKPVTLSCSQTLNHNVMYWYQQKSSQAPKLLFHYYDKDFNNEADTPDNFQSRRPNTSFCFLDIRSPGLGDTAMYLCATSRILTGNSGANVLTFGAGSRLTVL.

V usage is TRBV10-2 and J usage is TRBJ2-3; D call uncertain. The CDR3 is 14 residues long. The germline gives CDR1 WSHSY, CDR2 SAAADI. The germline V and J ends were trimmed by 6 bases and 3 bases, with 13 bases remaining between them. The DNA of the CDR3 is TGCGCCAGCAGCGAGGCTAGTGGGACAGATACGCAGTATTTT. Translation: CASSEASGTDTQYF.

V gene TRBV7-8 combines with J gene TRBJ1-1; D is possibly TRBD1 (5 bases). Trimming cost V 1 base and J 1 base, with 10 bases left between them. Germline CDR1 and CDR2: SGHVS and FQNEAQ. The CDR3 spans 15 residues. The CDR3 DNA follows: TGTGCCAGCAGCTTAGTTCAGGGCTCGAACACTGAAGCTTTCTTT. Translated: CASSLVQGSNTEAFF.

This clone was observed once. The chain combines TRBV7-6 with TRBJ1-1, with D possibly TRBD1 on 5 matching bases. This CDR3 comprises 13 residues. V shed 0 bases and J shed 8 bases, with 10 bases lying between them. Germline CDR1 is SGHVS and CDR2 is FNYEAQ. CDR3 DNA: TGTGCCAGCAGCTTAGCCCCCGGGACCGAAGCTTTCTTT. It yields the protein CASSLAPGTEAFF.

The chain couples TRBV9 to TRBJ2-1, with 7 bases that match TRBD1. CDR3 length: 16 amino acids. Germline loops: CDR1 SGDLS, CDR2 YYNGEE. After removal of 3 bases from V and 0 bases from J, the junction contained 6 bases not matched to a gene. The DNA of the CDR3 is TGTGCCAGCAGCGCTGCAGGGGGAACCTCCTACAATGAGCAGTTCTTC. It is translated as CASSAAGGTSYNEQFF.

The chain links TRBV2 to TRBJ1-1; a weak D match, TRBD1 (5 bases). Trimming removed 7 bases from V and 6 bases from J, with 9 bases in between. The germline V gene encodes CDR1 SNHLY and CDR2 FYNNEI. The CDR3 has 11 residues. Here the CDR3 reads CASNWGPEAFF. The CDR3 nucleotides are TGTGCCAGCAACTGGGGCCCTGAAGCTTTCTTT.

The V and J genes are TRBV6-6 and TRBJ1-5; D is possibly TRBD1 (6 bases). The V end lost 5 bases, the J end lost 7 bases, and 15 bases lay between the germline ends. The CDR3 covers 14 residues. Germline CDR1 and CDR2: MNHNY and SVGAGI (reference sequence). The CDR3 coding sequence is TGTGCCAGCAGTAAGAACAGGGAGAGACAGCCCCAGCATTTT. Its translation is CASSKNRERQPQHF.

The genes are TRBV6-5 and TRBJ2-3; no clear D gene. Germline V gene lookup returns CDR1 MNHEY and CDR2 SVGAGI. The V and J ends lost 7 bases and 8 bases respectively, with 7 bases between them. This CDR3 region has 10 residues. Written as DNA, the CDR3 is TGTGCCAGCATCCCGGGTACGCAGTATTTT. Its protein product is CASIPGTQYF.

The genes are TRBV9 and TRBJ1-1; no clear D. The CDR3 covers 16 residues. The germline gives CDR1 SGDLS, CDR2 YYNGEE. Trimming pared 3 bases from V and 0 bases from J, leaving 15 bases between. CDR3: CASSGSKKAVNTEAFF. CDR3 nucleotide sequence: TGTGCCAGCAGCGGAAGTAAGAAGGCTGTGAACACTGAAGCTTTCTTT.

This rearrangement joins TRBV7-2 to TRBJ2-5; TRBD1 matches 7 bases. Unmatched junction bases numbered 4, after V lost 6 bases and J lost 3 bases. CDR3 length equals 13 residues. Germline CDR1 reads SGHTA; CDR2 reads FQGNSA. In DNA, the CDR3 is TGTGCCAGCAGGGGGGACAGCAAAGAGACCCAGTACTTC. The encoded protein is CASRGDSKETQYF.

The chain recombines TRBV6-5 with TRBJ2-3, with D tentatively TRBD1 (5 bases). Germline CDR1 and CDR2: MNHEY and SVGAGI. The length of the CDR3 is 16 residues. Trimming removed 0 bases at V and 7 bases at J, with 17 bases between. The CDR3 region has the DNA TGTGCCAGCAGTTACTCGATAGACGCAGGGTATAATACGCAGTATTTT. This translates into CASSYSIDAGYNTQYF.

The V call is TRBV7-2, the J call TRBJ2-2, with 7 bases that match TRBD2. V was pared by 5 bases and J by 5 bases, with 11 bases of the junction left unmatched. Germline CDR1 SGHTA, CDR2 FQGNSA. The length of the CDR3 is 16 residues. The CDR3 DNA is TGTGCCAGCAGCCCGGGCGGGGGTGTATGGACCGGGGAGCTGTTTTTT. This translates into CASSPGGGVWTGELFF.

V is TRBV30 and J is TRBJ1-3; no clear D gene. With 4 bases removed from V and 0 bases from J, the gap between germline ends came to 4 bases. Germline assignment: CDR1 GTSNPN and CDR2 SVGIG (reference sequence). The CDR3 is made up of 12 amino acids. This chain's CDR3 is CAWNPSGNTIYF. CDR3 in DNA: TGTGCCTGGAATCCCTCTGGAAACACCATATATTTT.

DNA of the CDR3: TGTGCCAGCAGCCGTATCGGGATCCCCACTGAAGCTTTCTTT. Protein: CASSRIGIPTEAFF. V and J are TRBV9 and TRBJ1-1; D remains ambiguous. This CDR3 comprises 14 residues. CDR1 is SGDLS, CDR2 YYNGEE, per germline. V lost 4 bases to trimming and J lost 4 bases, with 14 bases between them.

This chain uses TRBV19 with TRBJ1-2; D is possibly TRBD1 (6 bases). CDR1 is LNHDA, CDR2 SQIVND, per germline (reference sequence). The CDR3 has 14 amino acids. V lost 2 bases to trimming and J lost 7 bases, with 14 bases between them. CDR3 region: CASSIPRDISGYTF. The CDR3, as DNA: TGTGCCAGTAGTATACCCCGGGACATTTCTGGCTACACCTTC.

The V call is TRBV7-8, the J call TRBJ2-1; 9 bases are shared with TRBD2. V dropped 7 bases and J dropped 7; count of bases not matched to a gene: 8. The length of the CDR3 is 14 residues. Germline V gene data show CDR1 as SGHVS and CDR2 as FQNEAQ. The CDR3 loop is CASTIGTSRNEQFF. CDR3 nucleotides: TGTGCCAGCACGATTGGGACTAGCAGAAATGAGCAGTTCTTC.

The table lists this clone with a count of one. The J gene is TRBJ2-2, the V gene TRBV5-5, with no clear D. V gave up 3 bases and J gave up 5 bases, with 11 bases separating them. Looked up from germline, CDR1 is SGHKS and CDR2 is YYEKEE (reference sequence). This CDR3 contains 14 residues. The CDR3 nucleotides read TGTGCCAGCAGCTGGGGATGGCGGACCGGGGAGCTGTTTTTT. It is translated as CASSWGWRTGELFF.

As for this clone: The same CDR3 is also encoded by other DNA sequences in this sample. The chain links TRBV18 to TRBJ2-5; possibly TRBD1 for D (5 bases). Trimming pared 4 bases from V and 2 bases from J, leaving 8 bases between. The CDR3 loop spans 13 amino acids. Germline CDR1 KGHSH, CDR2 LQKENI. CDR3 nucleotide sequence: TGTGCCAGCTCACGAGACAGACAAGAGACCCAGTACTTC. Translating it yields CASSRDRQETQYF.

The genes are TRBV6-5 and TRBJ1-1; D is uncertain. CDR1 is MNHEY and CDR2 is SVGAGI in the germline V gene. Trimming stripped 8 bases from V and 0 bases from J, with 10 bases between. The CDR3 has 13 residues. CDR3 sequence: CASGETLNTEAFF. Here the CDR3 DNA reads TGTGCCAGCGGCGAGACGTTGAACACTGAAGCTTTCTTT.

This chain connects TRBV10-3 to TRBJ2-3; D unresolved. The CDR3 runs to 13 residues. Germline values: CDR1 ENHRY, CDR2 SYGVKD. Trimming left V 8 bases short and J 1 base short, with 10 bases between. Written as DNA, the CDR3 is TGTGCCATCGCGGCTGGGGGCACAGATACGCAGTATTTT. Its protein product is CAIAAGGTDTQYF.

In its sample, this clone was seen a few times. The rearrangement joins TRBV27 to TRBJ2-1; the D call may be TRBD1 or TRBD2 (5 bases each). CDR1 is MNHEY, CDR2 SMNVEV, per germline (reference sequence). With 6 bases removed from V and 12 bases from J, the gap between germline ends came to 21 bases. This CDR3 is 14 amino acids long. As DNA, the CDR3 is TGTGCCAGCAGCCTTCTCGGCTGGGGGTTTGTGCAGTTCTTC. Protein product: CASSLLGWGFVQFF.

This clone was observed a few times. The CDR3 spells CATGREYTEAFF. CDR3 bases: TGTGCCACCGGTAGGGAGTACACTGAAGCTTTCTTT. V is TRBV7-9 and J is TRBJ1-1; D gene uncertain. Germline lookup yields CDR1 SEHNR and CDR2 FQNEAQ (reference sequence). Trimming took 10 bases from V and 3 from J, leaving 12 bases between them. The CDR3 loop spans 12 amino acids.

The rearrangement uses TRBV6-1 and TRBJ2-1; 7 nucleotides agree with TRBD2. V lost 2 bases to trimming and J lost 1 base; unmatched junction nucleotides: 2. CDR3 size: 15 residues. From germline, CDR1 is MNHNS and CDR2 SASEGT. This chain's CDR3 is CASSESGESYNEQFF. Here the CDR3 DNA reads TGTGCCAGCAGTGAAAGCGGGGAATCCTACAATGAGCAGTTCTTC.

The chain couples TRBV4-2 to TRBJ2-3, with TRBD2 as a possible D gene (6 bases). V was pared by 7 bases and J by 1 base, with 12 bases between. Germline V gives CDR1 LGHNA, CDR2 YNFKEQ. The CDR3 has 14 residues. The CDR3 loop is CASNKREGTDTQYF. The CDR3 DNA sequence: TGTGCCAGCAACAAGAGGGAGGGCACAGATACGCAGTATTTT.

This chain connects TRBV2 to TRBJ2-1; D is ambiguous. Germline V gives CDR1 SNHLY, CDR2 FYNNEI. The CDR3 consists of 13 residues. V was trimmed by 8 bases and J by 8 bases, leaving 16 bases between them. The CDR3 DNA reads as TGTGCCAGCGTACCCCATCGGGCCTATGAGCAGTTCTTC. Translation gives CASVPHRAYEQFF.

This chain links TRBV21-1 with TRBJ2-3; no DNA check was done on the table's D call, TRBD2. TRBV21-1 is designated a pseudogene. The CDR3 runs to 18 residues. The CDR3 protein is CASSKAIQAGDFPDTQYF. CDR3 DNA: TGTGCCAGCAGCAAAGCCATTCAAGCGGGGGATTTCCCAGATACGCAGTATTTT.